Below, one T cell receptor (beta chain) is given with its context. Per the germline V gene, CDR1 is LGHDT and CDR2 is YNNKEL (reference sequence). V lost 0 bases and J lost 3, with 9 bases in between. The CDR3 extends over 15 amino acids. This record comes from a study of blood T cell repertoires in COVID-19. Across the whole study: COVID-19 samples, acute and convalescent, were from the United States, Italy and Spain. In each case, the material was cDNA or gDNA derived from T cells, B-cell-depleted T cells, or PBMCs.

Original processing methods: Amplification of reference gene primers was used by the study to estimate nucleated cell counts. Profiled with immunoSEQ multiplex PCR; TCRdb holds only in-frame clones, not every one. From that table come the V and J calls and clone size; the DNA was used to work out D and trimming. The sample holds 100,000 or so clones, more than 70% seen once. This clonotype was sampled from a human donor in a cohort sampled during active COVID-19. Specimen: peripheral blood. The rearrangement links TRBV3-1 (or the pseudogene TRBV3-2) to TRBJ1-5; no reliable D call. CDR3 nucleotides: TGTGCCAGCAGCCAAGATCTCAGATTCAATCAGCCCCAGCATTTT. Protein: CASSQDLRFNQPQHF.